This TCR beta chain was retrieved from a study of blood T cell repertoires in COVID-19. As for the study in general: Samples representing acute and convalescent COVID-19 were sourced from the United States, Italy and Spain. T cells, B-cell-depleted T cells, or PBMCs provided the cDNA or gDNA that served as material.

Trimming removed 0 bases from V and 3 bases from J, with 5 bases in between. The CDR3 length is 14 residues. The germline V gene has CDR1 ENHRY and CDR2 SYGVKD. Enrolled during active infection, Seattle patients were then followed longitudinally. Per the original methods: Estimates of nucleated cell counts were drawn from the amplification of reference gene primers. Using immunoSEQ multiplex PCR, the repertoire was profiled, and TCRdb retains in-frame clones only, with some absent. V, J and clone size derive from that table, while D and trimming were established from the DNA sequence. The sample has approximately 390,000 clones; 80% to 90% are singletons.

The origin of this receptor is a woman aged 55-69 years with COVID-19, enrolled during active disease. The sequenced material came from peripheral blood. V gene TRBV10-3 combines with J gene TRBJ2-2; D not resolved. CDR3 region: CAISESGDTGELFF. CDR3 nucleotide sequence: TGTGCCATCAGTGAGTCAGGAGACACCGGGGAGCTGTTTTTT.